These T cell receptor beta chains were read from a single sample in a study of cytomegalovirus exposure and HLA in healthy donors. Only in-frame clones appear in the TCRdb table, and some are missing; sequencing was by immunoSEQ multiplex PCR. The table includes some 150,000 clones, over 75% detected once. Material: PBMCs. These receptor sequences come from a female donor in good health and CMV-seronegative. The conserved cysteine and the conserved F or W are not part of the CDR3 here.

v_call: TRBV10-3
j_call: TRBJ1-1
cdr3_aa: AIRAPGVGTEAF

v_call: TRBV5-1
j_call: TRBJ2-2
cdr3_aa: ASTSVMPNTGELF

v_call: TRBV6-1
j_call: TRBJ2-7
cdr3_aa: ASSEGTSGRYIYEQY

v_call: TRBV28
j_call: TRBJ1-1
cdr3_aa: ASSSPTGGKVEAF

v_call: TRBV9
j_call: TRBJ1-5
cdr3_aa: ASSVGKGADNQPQH

v_call: TRBV5-1
j_call: TRBJ2-7
cdr3_aa: ASSPGLADSYEQY

v_call: TRBV9
j_call: TRBJ1-1
cdr3_aa: ASSVGSGSTEAF

v_call: TRBV28
j_call: TRBJ2-7
cdr3_aa: ASSFGQTPWQY

v_call: TRBV25-1
j_call: TRBJ1-2
cdr3_aa: ASKWDTAYGYT

v_call: TRBV27
j_call: TRBJ2-1
cdr3_aa: ASSLAGRYEQF

v_call: TRBV6-1
j_call: TRBJ1-1
cdr3_aa: ASSALRANTEAF

v_call: TRBV27
j_call: TRBJ1-4
cdr3_aa: ARPNGGEKLF

v_call: TRBV15
j_call: TRBJ2-3
cdr3_aa: ATSRDGRITDTQY

v_call: TRBV9
j_call: TRBJ2-5
cdr3_aa: ASSPTPGETQY

v_call: TRBV15
j_call: TRBJ2-7
cdr3_aa: ATSRDPRPRGYEQY

v_call: TRBV6-5
j_call: TRBJ2-7
cdr3_aa: ASSYSVGRLYEQY

v_call: TRBV7-7
j_call: TRBJ2-1
cdr3_aa: ASSPPGGSYNEQF

v_call: TRBV27
j_call: TRBJ2-7
cdr3_aa: ASSISLALSYEQY

v_call: TRBV10-3
j_call: TRBJ1-4
cdr3_aa: AISGAGVEKLF

v_call: TRBV7-9
j_call: TRBJ1-3
cdr3_aa: ASSFRDRADTIY

v_call: TRBV6-1
j_call: TRBJ2-3
cdr3_aa: ASSDGGTFNTQY

v_call: TRBV4-1
j_call: TRBJ1-2
cdr3_aa: ASSQDSGRNYGYT